This record looks at one TCR beta chain sequence and its context. Its antigen is not identified. This record belongs to a study of cytomegalovirus exposure and HLA in healthy donors. Unmatched junction bases numbered 9, after V lost 5 bases and J lost 9 bases. The CDR3 length is 15 residues. CDR1 and CDR2 from the germline V gene are SGHRS and YFSETQ. 13 Jbeta primers and 60 Vbeta primers were used for the PCR. Profiled with immunoSEQ multiplex PCR; TCRdb holds only in-frame clones, not every one. The data contain roughly 150,000 clones, roughly 73% of them seen just once; the ten biggest clones take up 1.5% to 2%. General study points: For cytomegalovirus status, the classifier reportedly gave diagnoses with high specificity and sensitivity. Most CMV-associated TCR beta chains appeared HLA-restricted in a later analysis.

The sequencing input was PBMCs. The chain couples TRBV5-1 to TRBJ2-1, with 12 positions matching TRBD2. The sequence was obtained from a woman between 18 and 29 years old in good health and CMV-seronegative. Here the CDR3 DNA reads TGCGCCAGCAGACGCACGGGACTAGCGGGTTCTGAGCAGTTCTTC. This gives the protein CASRRTGLAGSEQFF.